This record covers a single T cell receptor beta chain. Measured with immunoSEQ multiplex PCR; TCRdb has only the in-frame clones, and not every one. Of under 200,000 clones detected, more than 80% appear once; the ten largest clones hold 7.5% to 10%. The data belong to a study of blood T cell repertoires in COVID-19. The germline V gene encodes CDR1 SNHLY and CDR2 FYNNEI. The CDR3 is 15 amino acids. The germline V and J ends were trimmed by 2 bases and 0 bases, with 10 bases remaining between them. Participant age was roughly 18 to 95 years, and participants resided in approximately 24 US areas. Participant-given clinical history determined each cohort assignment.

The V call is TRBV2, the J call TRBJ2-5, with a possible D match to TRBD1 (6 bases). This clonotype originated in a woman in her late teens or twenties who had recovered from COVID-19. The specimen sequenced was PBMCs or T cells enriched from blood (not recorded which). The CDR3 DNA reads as TGTGCCAGCAGTGAATGGACAGAGTACCAAGAGACCCAGTACTTC. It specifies CASSEWTEYQETQYF.